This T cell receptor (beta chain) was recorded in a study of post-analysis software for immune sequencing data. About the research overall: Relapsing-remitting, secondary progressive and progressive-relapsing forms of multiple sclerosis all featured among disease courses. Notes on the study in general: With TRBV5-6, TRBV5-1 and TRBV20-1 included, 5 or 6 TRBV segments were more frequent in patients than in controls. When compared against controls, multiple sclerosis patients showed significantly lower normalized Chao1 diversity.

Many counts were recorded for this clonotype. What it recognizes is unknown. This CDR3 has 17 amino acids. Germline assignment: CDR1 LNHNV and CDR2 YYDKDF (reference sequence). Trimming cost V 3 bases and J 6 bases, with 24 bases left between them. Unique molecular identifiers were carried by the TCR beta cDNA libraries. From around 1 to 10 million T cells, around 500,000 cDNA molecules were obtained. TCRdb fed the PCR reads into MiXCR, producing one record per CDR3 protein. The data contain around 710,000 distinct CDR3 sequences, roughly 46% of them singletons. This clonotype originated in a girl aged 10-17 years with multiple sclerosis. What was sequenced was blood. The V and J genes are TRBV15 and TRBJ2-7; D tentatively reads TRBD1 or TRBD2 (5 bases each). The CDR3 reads CATSRDTGSVAYAEQYF. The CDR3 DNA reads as TGTGCCACCAGCAGGGACACGGGGTCGGTAGCTTATGCCGAGCAGTACTTC.